This is a list of T cell receptor beta chains from one sample in a study of T-cell memory formation after mild COVID-19. MiXCR, applied by TCRdb to the 5' RACE reads, yields one record per CDR3 protein. The sample consists of 550,000 to 700,000 distinct CDR3 sequences, roughly 18% of them appearing once. The specimen sequenced was PBMCs or a T cell subset sorted from them (not recorded which). Every receptor here comes from an adult woman who had mild COVID-19 (a few samples of this study predate the infection). Cell type and time point are not known. CDR3s leave out the opening cysteine and the closing phenylalanine or tryptophan. A D gene is named only where the DNA matches it firmly.

TRBV5-1	TRBJ1-4	.	ASSSGRQATNEKLF
TRBV10-3	TRBJ1-5	.	AIQGSNQPQH
TRBV20-1	TRBJ1-2	.	SAPPRGVAGYGYT
TRBV5-1	TRBJ2-7	.	ASSLFGAFPVGGEQY
TRBV30	TRBJ1-2	TRBD1	AWSELQGGGYGYT
TRBV4-3	TRBJ2-1	TRBD2	ASSQVPGLAGMNYNEQF
TRBV12-3/TRBV12-4	TRBJ2-7	.	ASTLDPRSGQY
TRBV19	TRBJ2-7	.	ASRGGDEQY
TRBV12-3/TRBV12-4	TRBJ1-5	.	ASSLDNSNQPQH
TRBV14	TRBJ1-6	.	ASSQDTVSSSPLH
TRBV7-8	TRBJ2-5	TRBD1	ASSPKRDRGRETQY
TRBV5-1	TRBJ2-3	TRBD2	ASSLGLAGPPSDTQY
TRBV7-9	TRBJ2-7	.	ASSRKTSYEQY
TRBV12-3/TRBV12-4	TRBJ2-6	.	ASSLRWGAGANVLT
TRBV29-1	TRBJ2-1	.	SVGFNTVLNEQL
TRBV7-3	TRBJ1-1	.	ASSSDGDTEAF
TRBV4-1	TRBJ2-1	TRBD2	ASSHSPGLAGGPQEQF
TRBV20-1	TRBJ1-2	.	SASPDSRGLGYT
TRBV5-1	TRBJ2-3	TRBD2	ASRSISGSGTDTQY
TRBV7-2	TRBJ1-2	.	ASSSRDSYGYT
TRBV15	TRBJ2-1	.	ATSRDAVYNEQF
TRBV9	TRBJ1-5	.	ASSVEPTGNQPQH
TRBV27	TRBJ2-2	.	ASRLDRNTGELF
TRBV2	TRBJ2-4	.	AYQTRGLAKNIQY
TRBV27	TRBJ2-7	.	ASSSPLDSYEQY
TRBV20-1	TRBJ2-1	.	SAREGPGDEQF
TRBV12-3/TRBV12-4	TRBJ2-1	TRBD1	ASSLSGTGGNEQF
TRBV10-3	TRBJ1-1	.	AISGYTGMNTEAF
TRBV4-3	TRBJ1-1	.	ASSQDGGRGWNTEAF
TRBV4-3	TRBJ2-1	TRBD2	ASSQLSWGRDEQF
TRBV20-1	TRBJ1-2	.	SASLGVNYGYT
TRBV7-2	TRBJ2-1	.	ASSSPTGYNEQF
TRBV2	TRBJ2-7	.	ASSETDYEQY
TRBV7-2	TRBJ2-4	TRBD1	ASSSPDRGPD
TRBV19	TRBJ2-1	TRBD2	ASSIVSSGYNEQF
TRBV5-1	TRBJ2-1	TRBD1	ASSLSRQGAPYNEQF
TRBV5-6	TRBJ2-5	TRBD1	ASSSTGFVKETQY
TRBV7-9	TRBJ1-4	.	ASSLRDASNEKLF
TRBV7-2	TRBJ1-4	.	ASSLGVSSPLFGEKLF
TRBV6-1	TRBJ2-7	.	ASSVFHSYEQY
TRBV9	TRBJ2-1	TRBD2	ASSEGGLAGSGKF
TRBV27	TRBJ2-7	TRBD2	ASKGGDYPPYEQY
TRBV5-6	TRBJ2-1	.	ASSLTGRYNEQF
TRBV2	TRBJ1-5	TRBD1	ASSTRDSSNQPQH
TRBV5-1	TRBJ1-4	.	ASSPSGPTNEKLF
TRBV5-1	TRBJ2-1	.	ASSLGEPPDEQF